The clone carrying this T cell receptor beta chain was counted at least ten times. Its specificity is not known. This sample is drawn from a study of CD8+CD57+ T cells in acquired aplastic anemia. Turning to the study itself: Quantities of DNA derived from sorted CD4+ and CD8+ cells averaged roughly 3 ug. The study's findings and limits: The CD8+ Simpson's diversity of patients and controls was not significantly different. There were roughly 28 CD8+ CDR3 sequences that occurred in both patients and controls.

It was genomic DNA that served as the template for profiling TCR beta VDJ and CDR3. TCRdb called the reads again in MiXCR, with one record for every CDR3 protein. The sample includes about 170,000 distinct CDR3 sequences, about 48% of them seen just once. Germline V lookup: CDR1 MNHEY, CDR2 SVGAGI. Trimming shortened V by 2 bases and J by 5 bases, and 2 bases separated the two germline ends. This CDR3 is 11 amino acids long. The V call is TRBV6-5, the J call TRBJ2-3; D is uncertain. The TCR comes from a human donor in good health. The sequencing sample was made of sorted CD4+, CD8+, or CD8+CD57+ T cells (not recorded which) from PBMCs. The CDR3 is CASSYRDTQYF. Here the CDR3 DNA reads TGTGCCAGCAGTTACCGAGATACGCAGTATTTT.